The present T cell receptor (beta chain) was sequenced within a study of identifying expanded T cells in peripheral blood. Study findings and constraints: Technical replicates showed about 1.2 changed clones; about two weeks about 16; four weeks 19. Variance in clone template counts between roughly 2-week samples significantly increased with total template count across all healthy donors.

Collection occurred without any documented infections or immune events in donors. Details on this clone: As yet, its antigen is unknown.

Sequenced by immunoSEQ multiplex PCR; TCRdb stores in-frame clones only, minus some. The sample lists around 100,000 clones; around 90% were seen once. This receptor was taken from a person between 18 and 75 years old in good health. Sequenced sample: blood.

CDR3 in DNA: TGTGCCAGCTCAGGTGGGGGGGTGGGACCACAAGAGACCCAGTACTTC. Translating gives CASSGGGVGPQETQYF. V and J are TRBV2 and TRBJ2-5, with 7 nucleotides matching TRBD2. CDR3 length: 16 residues. The germline gives CDR1 SNHLY, CDR2 FYNNEI. The trim removed 8 bases at V and 2 bases at J, leaving 14 bases unmatched.